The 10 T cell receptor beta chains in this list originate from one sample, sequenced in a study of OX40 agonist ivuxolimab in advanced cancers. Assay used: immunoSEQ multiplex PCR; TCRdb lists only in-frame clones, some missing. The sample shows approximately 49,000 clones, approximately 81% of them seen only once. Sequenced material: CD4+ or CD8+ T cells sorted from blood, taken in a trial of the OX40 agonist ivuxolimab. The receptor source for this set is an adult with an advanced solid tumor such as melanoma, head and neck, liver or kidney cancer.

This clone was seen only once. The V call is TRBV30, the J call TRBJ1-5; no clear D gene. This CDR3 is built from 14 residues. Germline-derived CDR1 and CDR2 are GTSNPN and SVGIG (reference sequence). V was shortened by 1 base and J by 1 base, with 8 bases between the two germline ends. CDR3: CAWSGRVSNQPQHF. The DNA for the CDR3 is TGTGCCTGGAGTGGGAGGGTCAGCAATCAGCCCCAGCATTTT.

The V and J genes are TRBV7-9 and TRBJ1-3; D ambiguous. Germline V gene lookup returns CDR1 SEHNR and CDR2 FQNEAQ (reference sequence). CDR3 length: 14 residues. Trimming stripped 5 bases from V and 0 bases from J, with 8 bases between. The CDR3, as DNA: TGTGCCAGCAGCGTAGTGAGCTCTGGAAACACCATATATTTT. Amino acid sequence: CASSVVSSGNTIYF.

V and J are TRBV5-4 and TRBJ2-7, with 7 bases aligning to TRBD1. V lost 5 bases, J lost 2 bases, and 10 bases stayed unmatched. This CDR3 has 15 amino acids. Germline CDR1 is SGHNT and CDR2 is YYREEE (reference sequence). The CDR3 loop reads CASRDATRGPYEQYF. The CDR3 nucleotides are TGTGCCAGCAGGGACGCGACGAGGGGGCCCTACGAGCAGTACTTC.

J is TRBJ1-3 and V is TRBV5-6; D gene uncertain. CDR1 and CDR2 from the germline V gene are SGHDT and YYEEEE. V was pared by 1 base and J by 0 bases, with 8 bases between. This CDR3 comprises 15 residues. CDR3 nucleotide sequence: TGTGCCAGCAGCTTGCCACTGAACTCTGGAAACACCATATATTTT. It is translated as CASSLPLNSGNTIYF.

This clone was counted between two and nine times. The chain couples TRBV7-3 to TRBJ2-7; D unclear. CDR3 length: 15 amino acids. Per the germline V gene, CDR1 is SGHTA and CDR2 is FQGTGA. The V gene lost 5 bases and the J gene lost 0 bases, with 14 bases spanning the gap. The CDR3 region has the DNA TGTGCCAGCAGCCCGATGGCAGCTCTCTCCTACGAGCAGTACTTC. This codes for CASSPMAALSYEQYF.

The DNA for the CDR3 is TGCGCCAGCAGCTGGAGTGGGGGACTAGCGGGTTTACCGGGGGAGCTGTTTTTT. Translation gives CASSWSGGLAGLPGELFF. The chain employs TRBV5-1 and TRBJ2-2; 12 positions agree with TRBD2. Germline V gives CDR1 SGHRS, CDR2 YFSETQ. This CDR3 contains 18 residues. V dropped 3 bases and J dropped 8; count of bases not matched to a gene: 14.

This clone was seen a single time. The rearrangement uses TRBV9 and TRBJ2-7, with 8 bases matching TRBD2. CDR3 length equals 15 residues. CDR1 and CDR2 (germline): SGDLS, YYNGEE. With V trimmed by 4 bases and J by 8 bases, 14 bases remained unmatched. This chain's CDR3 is CASSPSGLAGLQQYF. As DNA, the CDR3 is TGTGCCAGCAGCCCCAGCGGGCTAGCGGGCCTCCAGCAGTACTTC.

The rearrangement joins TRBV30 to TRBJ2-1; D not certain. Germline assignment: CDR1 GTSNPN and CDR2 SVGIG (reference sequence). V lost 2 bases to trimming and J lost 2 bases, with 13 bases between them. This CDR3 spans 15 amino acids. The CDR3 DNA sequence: TGTGCCTGGAGTCCTCTGGACGCGACCTACAATGAGCAGTTCTTC. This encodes CAWSPLDATYNEQFF.

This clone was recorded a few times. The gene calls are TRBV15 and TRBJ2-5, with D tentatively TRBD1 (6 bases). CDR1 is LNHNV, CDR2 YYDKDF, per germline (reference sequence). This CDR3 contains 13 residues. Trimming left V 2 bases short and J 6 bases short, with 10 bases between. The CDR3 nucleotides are TGTGCCACCAGCAGAACAGGGCCGCAGACCCAGTACTTC. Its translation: CATSRTGPQTQYF.

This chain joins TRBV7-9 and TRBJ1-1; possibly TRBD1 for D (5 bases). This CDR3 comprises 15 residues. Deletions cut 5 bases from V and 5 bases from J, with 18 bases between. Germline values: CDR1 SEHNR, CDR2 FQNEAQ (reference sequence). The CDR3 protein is CASSRSLGTWTEAFF. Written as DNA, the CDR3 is TGTGCCAGCAGCCGGTCGCTAGGGACGTGGACTGAAGCTTTCTTT.